These 14 T cell receptor beta chains originate from one sample sequenced in a study of technical replicates of blood from several donors. Assay: immunoSEQ multiplex PCR; the TCRdb copy retains only in-frame clones and omits some. The profile shows about 56,000 clones, more than 90% of them singletons. The sequencing sample was made of PBMCs. These receptors originate from a human donor in good health. Some clones in this sample may be carry-over from other donors' samples.

The chain carries TRBV6-5 and TRBJ1-1; no clear D gene. The CDR3 runs 14 residues. Looked up from germline, CDR1 is MNHEY and CDR2 is SVGAGI. Trimming stripped 5 bases from V and 1 base from J, with 11 bases between. DNA for the CDR3: TGTGCCAGCAGTAGCTTAGTTGGGAACACTGAAGCTTTCTTT. It yields the protein CASSSLVGNTEAFF.

The chain combines TRBV7-6 with TRBJ1-2; D ambiguous. V lost 1 base to trimming and J lost 7 bases, with 10 bases between them. Germline-derived CDR1 and CDR2 are SGHVS and FNYEAQ. This CDR3 contains 13 residues. The CDR3 spells CASSLGAGFGYTF. CDR3 DNA: TGTGCCAGCAGCTTAGGGGCCGGCTTTGGCTACACCTTC.

This clone was seen a single time. V usage is TRBV2 and J usage is TRBJ2-7; 9 bases are shared with TRBD1. Looked up from germline, CDR1 is SNHLY and CDR2 is FYNNEI. The CDR3 runs 15 residues. J was trimmed by 4 bases and V by 1 base; bases with no gene match: 5. For the CDR3, the DNA is TGTGCCAGCAGTGAAGACAGAGACAGGGGGTACGAGCAGTACTTC. Translation: CASSEDRDRGYEQYF.

This sequence joins TRBV6-4 and TRBJ2-3; 8 bases map to TRBD1. The CDR3 runs 15 residues. V lost 0 bases, J lost 6 bases, and 5 bases stayed unmatched. Germline V gives CDR1 MRHNA, CDR2 SNTAGT. The CDR3 loop reads CASSDSSGGKDTQYF. The CDR3 DNA reads TGTGCCAGCAGTGACTCGTCAGGGGGCAAGGATACGCAGTATTTT.

CDR3 sequence (DNA): TGTGCCAGCTCACCTCGTCACGGGGAGAACACCTTC. It encodes CASSPRHGENTF. The V call is TRBV18, the J call TRBJ1-2; D unclear. Germline V CDR1 and CDR2: KGHSH, LQKENI. V lost 3 bases and J 12 bases, leaving 14 bases between the germline ends. This CDR3 contains 12 residues.

The chain employs TRBV16 and TRBJ1-2; weak D call: TRBD1 (5 bases). Trimming stripped 2 bases from V and 4 bases from J, with 5 bases between. Germline V lookup: CDR1 KGHSY, CDR2 FQNENV. The CDR3 extends over 12 amino acids. The DNA for the CDR3 is TGTGCCAGCAGCCAAGACAGCTATGGCTACACCTTC. This translates into CASSQDSYGYTF.

The rearrangement joins TRBV23-1 to TRBJ2-7; no clear D. TRBV23-1 is classed as an ORF, of uncertain function. This CDR3 is 12 amino acids long. Trimming took 4 bases from V and 5 from J, leaving 9 bases between them. CDR3 loop: CASSRIVHEQYF. The CDR3 DNA reads TGCGCCAGCAGTCGAATAGTCCACGAGCAGTACTTC.

The J gene is TRBJ2-7, the V gene TRBV7-2; 7 positions match TRBD1. Germline CDR1 and CDR2: SGHTA and FQGNSA. The CDR3 runs to 15 residues. The trim removed 5 bases at V and 5 bases at J, leaving 12 bases unmatched. CDR3 protein: CASSPMATGINEQYF. CDR3 in DNA: TGTGCCAGCAGCCCGATGGCGACAGGGATCAACGAGCAGTACTTC.

The chain links TRBV29-1 to TRBJ2-2, with 7 nucleotides matching TRBD1. There are 12 residues in the CDR3. Germline V gives CDR1 SQVTM, CDR2 ANQGSEA. V shed 5 bases and J 6 bases; nucleotides not matched to a gene: 3. This CDR3 reads CSVLQGSGELFF. The DNA of the CDR3 is TGCAGCGTTCTACAGGGGTCCGGGGAGCTGTTTTTT.

The chain is built from TRBV25-1 and TRBJ1-2, with D possibly matching TRBD1 (5 bases). Trimming stripped 2 bases from V and 5 bases from J, with 9 bases between. This CDR3 contains 13 residues. Germline V gene sequence: CDR1 MGHDK, CDR2 SYGVNS. CDR3 bases: TGTGCCAGCAGTGAACGTCAGGGATATGGCTACACCTTC. Translated: CASSERQGYGYTF.

This rearrangement joins TRBV28 to TRBJ1-6; possibly TRBD1 for D (5 bases). The CDR3 is made up of 18 amino acids. Germline V gives CDR1 MDHEN, CDR2 SYDVKM. Trimming took 6 bases from V and 0 from J, leaving 18 bases between them. The CDR3 reads CASSPSQGFGSYNSPLHF. The CDR3 DNA reads as TGTGCCAGCAGCCCTTCTCAGGGATTTGGCTCCTATAATTCACCCCTCCACTTT.

The CDR3 sequence: CASSSDLVLRQPQHF. CDR3 bases: TGTGCCAGCAGTTCCGACCTGGTACTAAGGCAGCCCCAGCATTTT. The chain carries TRBV6-5 and TRBJ1-5; D uncertain. The CDR3 is 15 amino acids. Germline values: CDR1 MNHEY, CDR2 SVGAGI. Trimming left V 4 bases short and J 7 bases short, with 17 bases between.

The chain employs TRBV5-6 and TRBJ1-1; D perhaps matches TRBD1 (5 bases). The V gene's germline CDR1 is SGHDT and CDR2 YYEEEE. The V end was cut by 3 bases, the J end by 4 bases, with 13 bases between. The CDR3 covers 14 residues. The CDR3 nucleotides read TGTGCCAGCAGCTGGGACGGAGGGAGCACTGAAGCTTTCTTT. Protein product: CASSWDGGSTEAFF.

The V gene is TRBV10-3, the J gene TRBJ2-7; D perhaps matches TRBD2 (5 bases). The ends were cut back, 6 bases at V and 5 bases at J, with 11 bases in the middle. Germline-derived CDR1 and CDR2 are ENHRY and SYGVKD. The CDR3 is 12 residues long. CDR3 amino acids: CAIRAAADEQYF. CDR3 in DNA: TGTGCCATCAGGGCAGCGGCCGACGAGCAGTACTTC.